The source of this TCR beta chain is a study of shared clonotypes between healthy human individuals. As for the study in general: Plates per donor: three CD4 naive, three CD4 memory, two CD8 naive, one CD8 memory.

Findings of the study overall: Clonotypes not shared had lower generation probabilities than those common to all four donors. In a few donors, 4.5% to 5.5% of naive CD4 clonotypes appeared in common.

The naive CD8 population came from CD45RO-negative cells selected for CCR7, without terminally differentiated effector memory CD45RA+ cells. Recent vaccinations or acute infections were absent in the healthy HIV-negative adult donors. The protocol was immunoSEQ multiplex PCR, while the TCRdb copy is restricted to in-frame clones and leaves out a portion. Altogether millions of clones are present, around 96% being singletons, with the ten largest covering roughly 1.1%. The CDR3 length is 14 residues. The V gene's germline CDR1 is SGHAT and CDR2 FQNNGV. V gave up 3 bases and J gave up 4 bases, with 10 bases separating them. Comment on this clone: Antigen: not known.

This TCR was recovered from a man aged 18 to 30 in good health. The chain is built from TRBV11-2 and TRBJ2-1; D is uncertain. The specimen sequenced was naive CD8+ T cells sorted from blood. The CDR3 DNA reads TGTGCCAGCAGCTTTCCCTCAGTTTACAATGAGCAGTTCTTC. This gives the protein CASSFPSVYNEQFF.